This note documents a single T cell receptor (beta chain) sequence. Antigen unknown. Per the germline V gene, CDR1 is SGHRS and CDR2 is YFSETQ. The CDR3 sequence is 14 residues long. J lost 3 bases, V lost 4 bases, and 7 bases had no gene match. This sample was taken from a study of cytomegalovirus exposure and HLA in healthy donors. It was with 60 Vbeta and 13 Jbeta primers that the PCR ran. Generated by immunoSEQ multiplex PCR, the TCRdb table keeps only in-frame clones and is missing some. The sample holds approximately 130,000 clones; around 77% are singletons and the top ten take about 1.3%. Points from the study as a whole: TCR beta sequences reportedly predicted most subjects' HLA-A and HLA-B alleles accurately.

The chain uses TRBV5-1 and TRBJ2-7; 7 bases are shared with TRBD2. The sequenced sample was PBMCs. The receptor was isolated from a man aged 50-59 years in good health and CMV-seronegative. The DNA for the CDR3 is TGCGCCAGCAGCGAAATCGGACTAGTCTACGAGCAGTACTTC. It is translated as CASSEIGLVYEQYF.